This T cell receptor beta chain is drawn from a study of metastatic and nonmetastatic thyroid tumors. At the level of the study: The study looked at repertoires side by side in blood and in tumor or nodule tissue from malignant and benign thyroid patients.

Via MiXCR, TCRdb re-called the PCR reads. The sample yields tens of thousands of clones, about 25% seen once. The CDR3 runs 15 residues. Trimming took 3 bases from V and 8 from J, leaving 17 bases between them. Looked up from germline, CDR1 is SGDLS and CDR2 is YYNGEE. All patients were treatment-naive before thyroid surgery. This clone was seen ten or more times. The rearrangement uses TRBV9 and TRBJ1-4, with D perhaps matching TRBD1 (5 bases). The specimen was blood. The TCR originated in a male donor with papillary thyroid cancer or a benign thyroid nodule (not recorded which). Some clones in this sample may be carry-over from other donors' samples. This CDR3 is CASSGGGALTEKLFF. CDR3 bases: TGTGCCAGCAGCGGGGGAGGGGCGCTTACCGAAAAACTGTTTTTT.